A selection of T cell receptor beta chains follows, all from one sample in a study of T cell responses to AZD1222 COVID-19 vaccine. Here immunoSEQ multiplex PCR was the method, and the copy in TCRdb shows in-frame clones only, minus some. The data show fewer than 200,000 clones, about 91% seen once. Sequencing used peripheral blood, obtained on day 0 of MenACWY control vaccination. The receptors here all came from an adult in good health. The CDR3 runs from the conserved cysteine through the conserved F or W. The order of the fields is clone size, V gene, D gene, J gene, CDR3 length, CDR3 DNA, CDR3 protein. The D gene is left open where the match is weak. Where a row states a size, it is once, few, many or the class of an expanded clone; other rows omit it.

abundance: -
v_gene: TRBV30
d_gene: -
j_gene: TRBJ2-7
len: 12
CDR3nt: TGTGCCTGGAGTCAGGGACTCCATGAGCAGTACTTC
CDR3aa: CAWSQGLHEQYF

abundance: -
v_gene: TRBV18
d_gene: -
j_gene: TRBJ2-7
len: 15
CDR3nt: TGTGCCAGCTCACCGGGACCGGGAACCACCTACGAGCAGTACTTC
CDR3aa: CASSPGPGTTYEQYF

abundance: once
v_gene: TRBV6-1
d_gene: -
j_gene: TRBJ2-2
len: 15
CDR3nt: TGTGCCAGCAGTGAAGGGGGGAGAAATTTTGGGGAGCTGTTTTTT
CDR3aa: CASSEGGRNFGELFF

abundance: -
v_gene: TRBV3-1/TRBV3-2
d_gene: TRBD1
j_gene: TRBJ1-2
len: 15
CDR3nt: TGTGCCAGCAGCGACTCGACAGGGACTAACTATGGCTACACCTTC
CDR3aa: CASSDSTGTNYGYTF

abundance: -
v_gene: TRBV19
d_gene: TRBD2
j_gene: TRBJ2-5
len: 16
CDR3nt: TGTGCCAGTAGTATAACGGGAGGGCCCCTCCAAGAGACCCAGTACTTC
CDR3aa: CASSITGGPLQETQYF

abundance: -
v_gene: TRBV27
d_gene: -
j_gene: TRBJ1-1
len: 12
CDR3nt: TGTGCCAGCAGTTTATGGGGGGCCGAGACTTTCTTT
CDR3aa: CASSLWGAETFF

abundance: -
v_gene: TRBV5-5
d_gene: -
j_gene: TRBJ1-1
len: 13
CDR3nt: TGTGCCAGCAGCTTGGGTCTTCGCACTGAAGCTTTCTTT
CDR3aa: CASSLGLRTEAFF

abundance: -
v_gene: TRBV5-6
d_gene: -
j_gene: TRBJ1-5
len: 13
CDR3nt: TGTGCCAGCAGCTTCAGTCCTCCTGGGGTCCAGCATTTT
CDR3aa: CASSFSPPGVQHF

abundance: -
v_gene: TRBV6-1
d_gene: TRBD2
j_gene: TRBJ2-1
len: 15
CDR3nt: TGTGCCAGCAGTGATGTGACTAGCGGGAACAATGAGCAGTTCTTC
CDR3aa: CASSDVTSGNNEQFF

abundance: -
v_gene: TRBV27
d_gene: -
j_gene: TRBJ1-1
len: 13
CDR3nt: TGTGCCAGCAGTTTATCCAGTCGAGGGGTAGCTTTCTTT
CDR3aa: CASSLSSRGVAFF